This TCR beta chain comes out of a study of CD8 T cells in Susac syndrome. Random hexamers were used to reverse transcribe roughly 0.45 to 1 ug of RNA. TCRdb independently ran MiXCR on the immunoSEQ multiplex PCR reads; one entry per CDR3 protein. The sample holds approximately 300,000 distinct CDR3 sequences, roughly 90% seen once. The sequenced target, TCR beta, came from blood CD8+ and CD4+ T cells. The CDR3 covers 13 residues. Trimming stripped 4 bases from V and 2 bases from J, with 9 bases between. Germline CDR1 and CDR2: LGHNA and YSLEER. The chain has TRBV4-3 and TRBJ2-7; possible D gene TRBD1, 5 bases. The receptor's source is a human donor with multiple sclerosis. The sequencing sample was made of CD8+ T cells from PBMCs. In DNA, the CDR3 is TGCGCCAGCAGCCCACAGGTAGCCTACGAGCAGTACTTC. Residues: CASSPQVAYEQYF.